The 23 T cell receptor beta chains below all came from one sample that was sequenced in a study of blood T cell repertoires in COVID-19. Some clones are missing from TCRdb's copy, which holds only in-frame ones; the method was immunoSEQ multiplex PCR. Here the sample spans about 480,000 clones, about 89% being singletons. Sequencing was done on a sample of peripheral blood. All receptors come from a woman aged 25 to 39 with acute or convalescent COVID-19.

This chain joins TRBV12-5 and TRBJ2-7; tentatively, D is TRBD1 (5 bases). Germline V gene data show CDR1 as LGHNT and CDR2 as FRNRAP. The CDR3 is 13 amino acids. Between the trimmed V and J ends, which lost 1 base and 3 bases, there was a span of 7 bases. CDR3 protein: CASGLGQLYEQYF. CDR3 sequence (DNA): TGTGCTAGTGGTTTGGGACAGCTCTACGAGCAGTACTTC.

The V gene is TRBV12-3 or TRBV12-4, the J gene TRBJ2-3; D unclear. V lost 6 bases and J 2 bases, leaving 9 bases between the germline ends. The CDR3 consists of 13 residues. CDR3 nucleotide sequence: TGTGCCAGCAGGCCTCAGATCACAGATACGCAGTATTTT. Amino acids: CASRPQITDTQYF.

This chain connects TRBV27 to TRBJ2-5; the D gene is possibly TRBD2 (5 bases). V was clipped by 2 bases and J by 7 bases, with 23 bases between them. Germline loops: CDR1 MNHEY, CDR2 SMNVEV (reference sequence). The CDR3 spans 17 residues. CDR3 amino acids: CASSLGPWGLTAGTQYF. Here the CDR3 DNA reads TGTGCCAGCAGTTTAGGCCCTTGGGGTCTTACGGCGGGGACCCAGTACTTC.

To note about this clone: In the same sample, other DNA sequences code for this CDR3. The V gene is TRBV18, the J gene TRBJ1-2, with TRBD1 identical over 9 bases. Germline V gene lookup returns CDR1 KGHSH and CDR2 LQKENI. The CDR3 spans 13 residues. The junction had 0 bases not matched to a gene; V was cut back by 3 bases and J by 4 bases. The CDR3 is CASSPDRGYGYTF. CDR3 nucleotide sequence: TGTGCCAGCTCACCGGACAGGGGCTATGGCTACACCTTC. Complete variable domain (other parts from reference TRBV18 and TRBJ1-2): NAGVMQNPRHLVRRRGQEARLRCSPMKGHSHVYWYRQLPEEGLKFMVYLQKENIIDESGMPKERFSAEFPKEGPSILRIQQVVRGDSAAYFCASSPDRGYGYTFGSGTRLTVV.

This chain joins TRBV5-4 and TRBJ1-4; tentative D call: TRBD1 (6 bases). Germline V gene data show CDR1 as SGHNT and CDR2 as YYREEE (reference sequence). V shed 0 bases and J shed 5 bases, with 11 bases lying between them. The length of the CDR3 is 15 residues. CDR3: CASSLGGGRNEKLFF. CDR3 DNA sequence: TGTGCCAGCAGCTTGGGAGGGGGTAGGAATGAAAAACTGTTTTTT.

The V and J genes are TRBV4-1 and TRBJ2-7, with 13 nucleotides matching TRBD2. With 2 bases clipped from V and 7 bases from J, the junction kept 8 bases outside the gene matches. CDR3 length equals 16 residues. CDR1 is MGHRA and CDR2 is YSYEKL in the germline V gene. The CDR3 coding sequence is TGCGCCAGCAGCCAATGGACTAGCGGGGGAATAGGGGAGCAGTACTTC. Amino acids: CASSQWTSGGIGEQYF.

In nucleotides, the CDR3 is TGTGCCAGCAGCCAAGAGAATCAGGCGGGCCAAGAGACCCAGTACTTC. It is translated as CASSQENQAGQETQYF. The rearrangement links TRBV3-1 (or the pseudogene TRBV3-2) to TRBJ2-5; D is possibly TRBD2 (5 bases). V lost 0 bases to trimming and J lost 1 base, with 12 bases between them. CDR3 length: 16 residues. Germline CDR1 reads LGHDT; CDR2 reads YNNKEL (reference sequence).

The V and J genes are TRBV18 and TRBJ2-3, with D perhaps matching TRBD1 (6 bases). V lost 5 bases, J lost 1 base, and 16 bases lay in between. The CDR3 is made up of 16 amino acids. The germline V gene has CDR1 KGHSH and CDR2 LQKENI. The CDR3 coding sequence is TGTGCCAGCTCAGACCGGACAGCGGCTGGCACAGATACGCAGTATTTT. This gives the protein CASSDRTAAGTDTQYF.

The chain combines TRBV5-1 with TRBJ1-1, with no clear D. From germline, CDR1 is SGHRS and CDR2 YFSETQ. The V gene lost 2 bases and the J gene lost 1 base, with 12 bases spanning the gap. This CDR3 has 15 amino acids. The CDR3 loop is CASSFHEAGNTEAFF. The CDR3 DNA reads TGCGCCAGCAGCTTCCACGAGGCCGGGAACACTGAAGCTTTCTTT.

The chain uses TRBV10-2 and TRBJ1-2, with 7 bases that match TRBD1. Germline loops: CDR1 WSHSY, CDR2 SAAADI. V was pared by 0 bases and J by 4 bases, with 2 bases of the junction left unmatched. The CDR3 has 14 amino acids. The CDR3 DNA reads TGCGCCAGCAGTGAGTCCGGGACAGCCTATGGCTACACCTTC. Its translation is CASSESGTAYGYTF.

The gene calls are TRBV5-6 and TRBJ2-7; the match to TRBD2 covers 9 bases. CDR3 size: 15 residues. V lost 4 bases, J lost 3 bases, and 8 bases stayed unmatched. Germline values: CDR1 SGHDT, CDR2 YYEEEE. DNA for the CDR3: TGTGCCAGCAGCCTACCAGGTAGCGGGGGCTACGAGCAGTACTTC. It encodes CASSLPGSGGYEQYF.

The V and J genes are TRBV13 and TRBJ1-6; tentatively, D is TRBD1 (5 bases). The V gene's germline CDR1 is PRHDT and CDR2 FYEKMQ (reference sequence). V lost 6 bases, J lost 10 bases, and 28 bases lay in between. The CDR3 consists of 18 residues. The CDR3, as DNA: TGTGCCAGCAGACCACCCTCGGGGGGACGTGGGGGGATCTCACCCCTCCACTTT. The encoded protein is CASRPPSGGRGGISPLHF.

The V gene is TRBV30, the J gene TRBJ2-1; D gene uncertain. The germline gives CDR1 GTSNPN, CDR2 SVGIG (reference sequence). The CDR3 consists of 13 residues. The V gene lost 0 bases and the J gene lost 8 bases, with 11 bases spanning the gap. Written as DNA, the CDR3 is TGTGCCTGGAGTGTTTGGGCCGTCGATGAGCAGTTCTTC. Translation: CAWSVWAVDEQFF.

The rearrangement uses TRBV7-9 and TRBJ1-2; no firm D call. Trimming cost V 3 bases and J 6 bases, with 11 bases left between them. This CDR3 is 13 amino acids long. Germline CDR1 SEHNR, CDR2 FQNEAQ (reference sequence). DNA for the CDR3: TGTGCCAGCAGCTTCTTGATCGGAGATGGCTACACCTTC. Amino acids: CASSFLIGDGYTF.

The chain links TRBV5-1 to TRBJ2-7; D is unclear. Germline loops: CDR1 SGHRS, CDR2 YFSETQ. This CDR3 is built from 14 residues. The V end lost 0 bases, the J end lost 0 bases, and 7 bases lay between the germline ends. The CDR3 region is CASSLDSGSYEQYF. The CDR3 nucleotides are TGCGCCAGCAGCTTGGATTCAGGCTCCTACGAGCAGTACTTC.

The V call is TRBV7-3, the J call TRBJ2-2, with 7 bases aligning to TRBD2. J was trimmed by 4 bases and V by 5 bases; bases with no gene match: 4. CDR1 and CDR2 from the germline V gene are SGHTA and FQGTGA. CDR3 size: 14 residues. For the CDR3, the DNA is TGTGCCAGCAGCCCGGGGAGGGGCACCGGGGAGCTGTTTTTT. Its protein is CASSPGRGTGELFF.

This chain uses TRBV5-1 with TRBJ2-7; 7 nucleotides match TRBD1. This CDR3 is built from 12 residues. J gave up 6 bases and V 0 bases, and 0 bases lay outside the gene matches. Germline V gene lookup returns CDR1 SGHRS and CDR2 YFSETQ. Written as DNA, the CDR3 is TGCGCCAGCAGCTTGGACAGGGGCGAGCAGTACTTC. Amino acid sequence: CASSLDRGEQYF.

This clone has just one count. The chain employs TRBV2 and TRBJ1-5; D is perhaps TRBD1 (6 bases). Germline CDR1 is SNHLY and CDR2 is FYNNEI. Trimming removed 6 bases from V and 0 bases from J, with 12 bases in between. This CDR3 comprises 15 residues. DNA for the CDR3: TGTGCCAGCAGAGAACAGGGACATAGCAATCAGCCCCAGCATTTT. This sequence encodes CASREQGHSNQPQHF.

This chain connects TRBV9 to TRBJ2-2; TRBD1 matches at 8 bases. Unmatched junction bases numbered 7, after V lost 0 bases and J lost 3 bases. Germline V CDR1 and CDR2: SGDLS, YYNGEE. The CDR3 runs to 17 residues. The CDR3 DNA sequence: TGTGCCAGCAGCGTAGACGTGGACAGGGCTCACACCGGGGAGCTGTTTTTT. It yields the protein CASSVDVDRAHTGELFF.

The CDR3 spells CASSDLGDEKLFF. The CDR3 DNA is TGCGCCAGCAGTGATTTAGGAGATGAAAAACTGTTTTTT. The chain has TRBV10-2 and TRBJ1-4; D not resolved. This CDR3 is 13 amino acids long. Trimming removed 3 bases from V and 6 bases from J, with 8 bases in between. The germline V gene encodes CDR1 WSHSY and CDR2 SAAADI.

V is TRBV4-1 and J is TRBJ1-4, with 8 bases matching TRBD1. The CDR3 extends over 15 amino acids. V trimming: 1 base; J trimming: 8 bases; junction bases outside the gene matches: 6. The germline V gene encodes CDR1 MGHRA and CDR2 YSYEKL. CDR3 DNA: TGCGCCAGCAGCCAAGTGCCAGGGGGCCGGGAAAAACTGTTTTTT. Residues: CASSQVPGGREKLFF.

The rearrangement joins TRBV4-2 to TRBJ2-7; 7 bases map to TRBD1. CDR3 size: 13 residues. V gave up 1 base and J gave up 6 bases; unmatched junction bases: 3. Looked up from germline, CDR1 is LGHNA and CDR2 is YNFKEQ. CDR3 protein: CASSQGTGTEQYF. For the CDR3, the DNA is TGTGCCAGCAGCCAAGGGACAGGTACCGAGCAGTACTTC.

The genes are TRBV7-3 and TRBJ2-2, with TRBD2 identical over 8 bases. The germline CDR1 and CDR2 sequences are SGHTA and FQGTGA. The CDR3 covers 18 residues. Trimming at V came to 5 bases and at J to 2 bases, leaving 13 bases not matched to a gene. This CDR3 is CASSPTGGAQANTGELFF. Here the CDR3 DNA reads TGTGCCAGCAGCCCCACGGGGGGGGCTCAGGCAAACACCGGGGAGCTGTTTTTT.